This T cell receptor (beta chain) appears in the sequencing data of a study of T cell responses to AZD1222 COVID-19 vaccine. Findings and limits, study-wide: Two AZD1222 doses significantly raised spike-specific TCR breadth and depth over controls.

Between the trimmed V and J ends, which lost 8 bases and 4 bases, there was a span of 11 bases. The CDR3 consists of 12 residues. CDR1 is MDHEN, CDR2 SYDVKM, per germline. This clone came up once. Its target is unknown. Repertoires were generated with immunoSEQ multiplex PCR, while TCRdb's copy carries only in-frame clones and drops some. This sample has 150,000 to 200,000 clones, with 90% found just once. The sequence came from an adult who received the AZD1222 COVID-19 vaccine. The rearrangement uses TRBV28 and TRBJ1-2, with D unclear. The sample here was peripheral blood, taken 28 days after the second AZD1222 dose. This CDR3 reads CASVARGYGYTF. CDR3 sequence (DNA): TGTGCCAGCGTAGCACGGGGCTATGGCTACACCTTC.